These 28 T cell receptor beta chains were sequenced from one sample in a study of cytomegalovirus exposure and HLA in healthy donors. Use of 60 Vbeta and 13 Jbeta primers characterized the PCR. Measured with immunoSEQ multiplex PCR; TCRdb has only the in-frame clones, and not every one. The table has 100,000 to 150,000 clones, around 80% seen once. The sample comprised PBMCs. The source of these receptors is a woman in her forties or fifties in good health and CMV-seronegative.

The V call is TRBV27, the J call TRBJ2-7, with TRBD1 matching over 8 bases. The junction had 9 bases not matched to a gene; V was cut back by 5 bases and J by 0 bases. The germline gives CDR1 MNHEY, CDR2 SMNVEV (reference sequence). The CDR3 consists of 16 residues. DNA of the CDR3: TGTGCCAGCAGTCCGAGGACAGGGACGGGCTCCTACGAGCAGTACGTC. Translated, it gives CASSPRTGTGSYEQYV.

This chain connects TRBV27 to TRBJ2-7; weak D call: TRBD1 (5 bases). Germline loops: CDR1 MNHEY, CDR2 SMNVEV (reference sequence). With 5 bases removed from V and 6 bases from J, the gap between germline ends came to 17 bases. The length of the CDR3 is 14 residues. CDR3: CASSPGILSVEQYF. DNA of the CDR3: TGTGCCAGCAGTCCAGGGATTTTATCCGTCGAGCAGTACTTC.

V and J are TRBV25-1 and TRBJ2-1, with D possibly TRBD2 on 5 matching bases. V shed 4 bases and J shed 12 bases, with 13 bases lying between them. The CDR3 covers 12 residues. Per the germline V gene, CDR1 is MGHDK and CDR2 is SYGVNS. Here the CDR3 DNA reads TGTGCCAGCAGTGCACATAGCGCTAGGCAGTTCTTC. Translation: CASSAHSARQFF.

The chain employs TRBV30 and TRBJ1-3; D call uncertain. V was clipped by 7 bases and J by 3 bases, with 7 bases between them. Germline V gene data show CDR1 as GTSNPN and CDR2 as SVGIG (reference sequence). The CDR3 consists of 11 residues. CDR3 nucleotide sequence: TGTGCCTCTGAGGGTGGAAACACCATATATTTT. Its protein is CASEGGNTIYF.

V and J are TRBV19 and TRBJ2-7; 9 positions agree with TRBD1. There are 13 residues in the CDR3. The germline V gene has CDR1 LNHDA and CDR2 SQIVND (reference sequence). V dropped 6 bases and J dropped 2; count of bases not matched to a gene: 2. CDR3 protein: CASSRDRAYEQYF. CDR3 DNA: TGTGCCAGTAGCCGGGACAGGGCCTACGAGCAGTACTTC. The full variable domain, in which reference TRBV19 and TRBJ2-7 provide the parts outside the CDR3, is DGGITQSPKYLFRKEGQNVTLSCEQNLNHDAMYWYRQDPGQGLRLIYYSQIVNDFQKGDIAEGYSVSREKKESFPLTVTSAQKNPTAFYLCASSRDRAYEQYFGPGTRLTVT.

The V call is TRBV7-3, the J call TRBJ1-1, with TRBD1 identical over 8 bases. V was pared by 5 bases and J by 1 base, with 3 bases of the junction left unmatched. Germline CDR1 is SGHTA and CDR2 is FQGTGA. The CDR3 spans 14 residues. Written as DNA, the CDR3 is TGTGCCAGCAGCAGGACAGGGACGAACACTGAAGCTTTCTTT. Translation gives CASSRTGTNTEAFF.

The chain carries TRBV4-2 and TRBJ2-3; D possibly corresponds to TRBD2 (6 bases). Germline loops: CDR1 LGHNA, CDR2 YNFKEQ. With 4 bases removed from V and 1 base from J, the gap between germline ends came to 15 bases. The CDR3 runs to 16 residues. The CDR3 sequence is CASSLKYPSGTDTQYF. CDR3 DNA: TGTGCCAGCAGCCTGAAATACCCTAGCGGCACAGATACGCAGTATTTT.

The CDR3: CASSIRGSSYNEQFF. For the CDR3, the DNA is TGTGCCAGTAGTATCCGGGGGAGCTCCTACAATGAGCAGTTCTTC. This chain links TRBV19 with TRBJ2-1; D perhaps matches TRBD2 (6 bases). The CDR3 extends over 15 amino acids. V lost 3 bases to trimming and J lost 0 bases, with 9 bases between them. Germline V gene sequence: CDR1 LNHDA, CDR2 SQIVND (reference sequence).

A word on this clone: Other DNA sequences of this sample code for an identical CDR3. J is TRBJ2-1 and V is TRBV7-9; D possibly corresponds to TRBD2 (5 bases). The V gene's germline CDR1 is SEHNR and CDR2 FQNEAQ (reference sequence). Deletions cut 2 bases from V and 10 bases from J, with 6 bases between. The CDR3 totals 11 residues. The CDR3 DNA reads TGTGCCAGCAGCTTACCGGGAGAGCAGTTCTTC. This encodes CASSLPGEQFF.

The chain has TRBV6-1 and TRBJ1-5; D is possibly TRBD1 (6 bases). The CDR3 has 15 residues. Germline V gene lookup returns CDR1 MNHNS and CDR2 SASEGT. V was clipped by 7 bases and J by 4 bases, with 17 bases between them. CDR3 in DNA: TGTGCCAGCACCCTGGACAGTCCGACGAATCAGCCCCAGCATTTT. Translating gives CASTLDSPTNQPQHF.

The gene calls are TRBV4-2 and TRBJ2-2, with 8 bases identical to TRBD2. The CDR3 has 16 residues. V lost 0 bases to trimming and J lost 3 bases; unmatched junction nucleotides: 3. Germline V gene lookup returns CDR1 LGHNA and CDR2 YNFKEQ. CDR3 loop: CASSQEAGGDTGELFF. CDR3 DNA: TGTGCCAGCAGCCAAGAGGCGGGAGGCGACACCGGGGAGCTGTTTTTT.

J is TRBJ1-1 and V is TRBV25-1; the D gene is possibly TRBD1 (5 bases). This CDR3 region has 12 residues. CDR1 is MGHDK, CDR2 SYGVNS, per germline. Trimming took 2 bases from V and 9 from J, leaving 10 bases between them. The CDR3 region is CASSERQQKAFF. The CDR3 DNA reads TGTGCCAGCAGTGAAAGACAGCAGAAAGCTTTCTTT.

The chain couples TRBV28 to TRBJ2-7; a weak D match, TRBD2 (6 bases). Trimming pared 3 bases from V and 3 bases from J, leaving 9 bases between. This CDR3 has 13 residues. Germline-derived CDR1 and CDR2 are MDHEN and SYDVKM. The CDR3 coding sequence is TGTGCCAGCAGTTTTGGGGGAGGCTACGAGCAGTACTTC. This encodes CASSFGGGYEQYF.

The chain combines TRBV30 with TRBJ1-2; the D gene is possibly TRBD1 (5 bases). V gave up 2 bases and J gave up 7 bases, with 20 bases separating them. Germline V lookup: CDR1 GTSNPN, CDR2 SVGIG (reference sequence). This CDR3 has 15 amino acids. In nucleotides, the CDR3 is TGTGCCTGGAGTCGAACCGGGACTAATATCGTTGGCTACACCTTC. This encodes CAWSRTGTNIVGYTF. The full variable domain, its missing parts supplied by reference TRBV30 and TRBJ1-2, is SQTIHQWPATLVQPVGSPLSLECTVEGTSNPNLYWYRQAAGRGLQLLFYSVGIGQISSEVPQNLSASRPQDRQFILSSKKLLLSDSGFYLCAWSRTGTNIVGYTFGSGTRLTVV.

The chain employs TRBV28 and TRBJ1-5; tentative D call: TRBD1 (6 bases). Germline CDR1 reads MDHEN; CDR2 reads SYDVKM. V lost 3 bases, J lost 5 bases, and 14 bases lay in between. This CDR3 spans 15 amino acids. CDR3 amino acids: CASSLPQGAYQPQHF. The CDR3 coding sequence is TGTGCCAGCAGTTTGCCACAGGGAGCCTATCAGCCCCAGCATTTT. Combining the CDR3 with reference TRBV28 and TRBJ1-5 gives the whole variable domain DVKVTQSSRYLVKRTGEKVFLECVQDMDHENMFWYRQDPGLGLRLIYFSYDVKMKEKGDIPEGYSVSREKKERFSLILESASTNQTSMYLCASSLPQGAYQPQHFGDGTRLSIL.

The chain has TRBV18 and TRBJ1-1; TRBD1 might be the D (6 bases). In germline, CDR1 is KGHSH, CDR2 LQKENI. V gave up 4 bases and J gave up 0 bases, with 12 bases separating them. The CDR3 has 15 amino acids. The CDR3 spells CASSRGGQMNTEAFF. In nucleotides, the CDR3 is TGTGCCAGCTCACGCGGTGGACAGATGAACACTGAAGCTTTCTTT.

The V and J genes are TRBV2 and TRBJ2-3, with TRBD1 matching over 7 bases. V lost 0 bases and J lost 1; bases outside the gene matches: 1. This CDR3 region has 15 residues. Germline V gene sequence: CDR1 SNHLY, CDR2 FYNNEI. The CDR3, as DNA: TGTGCCAGCAGTGAAGCTGACAGGGGCACAGATACGCAGTATTTT. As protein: CASSEADRGTDTQYF.

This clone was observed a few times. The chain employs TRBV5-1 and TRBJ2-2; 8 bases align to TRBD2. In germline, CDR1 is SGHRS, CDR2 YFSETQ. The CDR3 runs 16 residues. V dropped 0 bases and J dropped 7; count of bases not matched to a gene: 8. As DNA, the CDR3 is TGCGCCAGCAGCTTGGACGTAGCGGGAAGATTCGGGGAGCTGTTTTTT. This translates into CASSLDVAGRFGELFF.

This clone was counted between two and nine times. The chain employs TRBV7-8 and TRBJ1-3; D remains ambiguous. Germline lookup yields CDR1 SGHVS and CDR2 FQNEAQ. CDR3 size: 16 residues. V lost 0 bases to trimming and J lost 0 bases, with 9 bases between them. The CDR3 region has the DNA TGTGCCAGCAGCTTAGCGGGCGGGAACTCTGGAAACACCATATATTTT. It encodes CASSLAGGNSGNTIYF.

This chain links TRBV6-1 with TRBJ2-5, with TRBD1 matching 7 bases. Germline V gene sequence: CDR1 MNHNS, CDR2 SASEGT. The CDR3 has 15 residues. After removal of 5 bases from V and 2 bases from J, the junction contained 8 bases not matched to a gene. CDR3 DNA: TGTGCCAGCAGTTGGGACAGAAGTATACAAGAGACCCAGTACTTC. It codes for CASSWDRSIQETQYF.

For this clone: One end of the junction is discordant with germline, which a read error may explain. The CDR3 DNA sequence: TGTTCCAGCAGCTTGCCGGGGGGGACATCTGGGGCCAACGTCCTGACTTTC. It is translated as CSSSLPGGTSGANVLTF. The V call is TRBV7-9, the J call TRBJ2-6; 8 bases line up with TRBD2. Per germline, CDR1 SEHNR and CDR2 FQNEAQ (reference sequence). The CDR3 consists of 17 residues.

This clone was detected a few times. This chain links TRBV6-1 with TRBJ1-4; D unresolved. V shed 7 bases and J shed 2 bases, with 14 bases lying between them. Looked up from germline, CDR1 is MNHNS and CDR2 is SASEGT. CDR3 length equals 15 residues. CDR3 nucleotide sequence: TGTGCCAGCAAAGAACTCGCCCCCACTAATGAAAAACTGTTTTTT. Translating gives CASKELAPTNEKLFF.

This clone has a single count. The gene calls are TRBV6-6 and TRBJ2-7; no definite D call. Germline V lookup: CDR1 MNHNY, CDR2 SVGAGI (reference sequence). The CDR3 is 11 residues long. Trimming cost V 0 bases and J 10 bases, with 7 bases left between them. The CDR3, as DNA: TGTGCCAGCAGTTACTCTCAGTCCCAGTACTTC. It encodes CASSYSQSQYF.

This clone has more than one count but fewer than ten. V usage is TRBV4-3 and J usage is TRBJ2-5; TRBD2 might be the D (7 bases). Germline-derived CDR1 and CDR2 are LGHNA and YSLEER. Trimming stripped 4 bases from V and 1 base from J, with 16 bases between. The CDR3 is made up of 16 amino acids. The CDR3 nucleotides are TGCGCCAGCAGCCCGCCAGAGGGGGAGGGCCAAGAGACCCAGTACTTC. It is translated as CASSPPEGEGQETQYF.

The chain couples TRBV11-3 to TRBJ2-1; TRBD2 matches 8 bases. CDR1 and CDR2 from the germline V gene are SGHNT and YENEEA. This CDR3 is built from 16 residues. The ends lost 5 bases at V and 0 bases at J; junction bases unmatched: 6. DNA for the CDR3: TGTGCCAGCAGCCATAGCGGGACGAGCTCCTACAATGAGCAGTTCTTC. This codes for CASSHSGTSSYNEQFF.

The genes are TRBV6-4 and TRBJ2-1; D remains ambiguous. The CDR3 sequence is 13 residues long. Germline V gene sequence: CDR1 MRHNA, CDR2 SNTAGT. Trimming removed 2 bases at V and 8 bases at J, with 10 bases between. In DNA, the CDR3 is TGTGCCAGCAGTGACGACTCCTGGGATGAGCAGTTCTTC. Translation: CASSDDSWDEQFF.

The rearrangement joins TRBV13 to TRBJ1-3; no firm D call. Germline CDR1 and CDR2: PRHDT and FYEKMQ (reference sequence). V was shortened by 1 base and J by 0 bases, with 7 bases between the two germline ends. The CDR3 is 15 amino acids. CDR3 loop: CASSLVLASGNTIYF. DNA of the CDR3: TGTGCCAGCAGCTTAGTCCTGGCCTCTGGAAACACCATATATTTT.

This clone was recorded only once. Written as DNA, the CDR3 is TGTGCCAGCAGGCCAGACTTGAACAATGAGCAGTTCTTC. Amino acids: CASRPDLNNEQFF. The J gene is TRBJ2-1, the V gene TRBV28; no firm D call. Germline CDR1 MDHEN, CDR2 SYDVKM. The V gene lost 6 bases and the J gene lost 5 bases, with 11 bases spanning the gap. This CDR3 region has 13 residues.